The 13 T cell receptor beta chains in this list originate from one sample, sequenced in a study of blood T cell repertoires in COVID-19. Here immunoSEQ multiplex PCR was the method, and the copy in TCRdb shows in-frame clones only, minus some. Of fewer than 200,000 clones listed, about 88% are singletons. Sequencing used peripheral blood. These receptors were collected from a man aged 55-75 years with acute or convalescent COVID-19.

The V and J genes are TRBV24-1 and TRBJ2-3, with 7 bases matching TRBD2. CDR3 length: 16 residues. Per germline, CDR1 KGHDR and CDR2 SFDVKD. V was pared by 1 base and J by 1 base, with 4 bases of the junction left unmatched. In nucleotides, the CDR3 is TGTGCCACCAGTGATTTACCCCGGGAGGGCACAGATACGCAGTATTTT. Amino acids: CATSDLPREGTDTQYF.

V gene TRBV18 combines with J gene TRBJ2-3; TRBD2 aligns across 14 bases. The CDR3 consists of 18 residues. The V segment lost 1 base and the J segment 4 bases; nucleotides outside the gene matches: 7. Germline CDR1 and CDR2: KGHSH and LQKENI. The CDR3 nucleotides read TGTGCCAGCTCACCACAGTTGGGGACTAGCGGGAGCGCAGATACGCAGTATTTT. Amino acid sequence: CASSPQLGTSGSADTQYF.

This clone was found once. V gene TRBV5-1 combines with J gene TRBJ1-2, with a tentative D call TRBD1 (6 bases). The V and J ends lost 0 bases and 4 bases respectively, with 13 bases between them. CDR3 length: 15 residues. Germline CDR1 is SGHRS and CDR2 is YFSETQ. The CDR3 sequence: CASSLVQGGGYGYTF. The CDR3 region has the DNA TGCGCCAGCAGCTTGGTTCAGGGAGGGGGCTATGGCTACACCTTC.

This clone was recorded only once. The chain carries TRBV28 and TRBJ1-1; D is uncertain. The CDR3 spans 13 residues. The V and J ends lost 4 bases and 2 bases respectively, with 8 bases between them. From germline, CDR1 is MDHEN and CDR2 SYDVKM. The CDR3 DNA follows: TGTGCCAGCAGTTCCGGGAGAAACACTGAAGCTTTCTTT. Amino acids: CASSSGRNTEAFF.

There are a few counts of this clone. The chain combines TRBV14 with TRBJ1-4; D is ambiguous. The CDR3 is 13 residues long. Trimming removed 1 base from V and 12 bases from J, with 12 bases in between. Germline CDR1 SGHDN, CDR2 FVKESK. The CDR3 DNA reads TGTGCCAGCAGCCAAGTGACGGGATCCCAACTGTTTTTT. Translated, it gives CASSQVTGSQLFF.

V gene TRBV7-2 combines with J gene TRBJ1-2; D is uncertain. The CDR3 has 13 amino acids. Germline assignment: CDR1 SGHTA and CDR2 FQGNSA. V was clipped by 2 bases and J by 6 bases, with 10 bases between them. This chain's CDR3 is CASSLNSADGYTF. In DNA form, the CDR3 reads TGTGCCAGCAGCTTAAATTCGGCGGATGGCTACACCTTC.

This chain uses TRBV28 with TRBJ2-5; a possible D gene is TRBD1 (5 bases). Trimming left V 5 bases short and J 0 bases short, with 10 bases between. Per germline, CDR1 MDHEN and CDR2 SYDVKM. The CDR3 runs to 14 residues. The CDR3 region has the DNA TGTGCCAGCAGTCTCGACAGCTACCAAGAGACCCAGTACTTC. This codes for CASSLDSYQETQYF.

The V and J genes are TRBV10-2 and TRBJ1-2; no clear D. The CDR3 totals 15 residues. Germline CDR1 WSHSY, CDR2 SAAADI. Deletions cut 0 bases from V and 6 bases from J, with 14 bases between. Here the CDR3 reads CASSESGSRIHGYTF. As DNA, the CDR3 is TGCGCCAGCAGTGAGTCGGGTTCCAGGATACATGGCTACACCTTC.

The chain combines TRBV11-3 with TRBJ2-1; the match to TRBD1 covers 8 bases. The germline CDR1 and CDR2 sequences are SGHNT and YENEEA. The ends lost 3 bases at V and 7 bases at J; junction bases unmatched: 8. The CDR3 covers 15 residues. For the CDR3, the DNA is TGTGCCAGCAGCTTCCGGACAGGGAGTATGAATGAGCAGTTCTTC. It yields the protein CASSFRTGSMNEQFF. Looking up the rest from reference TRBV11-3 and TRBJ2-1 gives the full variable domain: EAGVVQSPRYKIIEKKQPVAFWCNPISGHNTLYWYLQNLGQGPELLIRYENEEAVDDSQLPKDRFSAERLKGVDSTLKIQPAELGDSAVYLCASSFRTGSMNEQFFGPGTRLTVL.

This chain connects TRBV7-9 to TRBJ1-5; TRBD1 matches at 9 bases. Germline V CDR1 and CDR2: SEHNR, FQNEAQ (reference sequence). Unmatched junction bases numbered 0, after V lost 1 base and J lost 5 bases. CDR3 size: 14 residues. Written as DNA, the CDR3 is TGTGCCAGCAGCTTAGGGACAGGGGATCAGCCCCAGCATTTT. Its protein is CASSLGTGDQPQHF.

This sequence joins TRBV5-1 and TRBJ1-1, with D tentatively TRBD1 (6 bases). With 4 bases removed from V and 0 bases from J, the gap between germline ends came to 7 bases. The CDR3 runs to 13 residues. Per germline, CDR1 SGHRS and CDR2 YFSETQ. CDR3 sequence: CASSGQMNTEAFF. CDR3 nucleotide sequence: TGCGCCAGCAGCGGACAGATGAACACTGAAGCTTTCTTT. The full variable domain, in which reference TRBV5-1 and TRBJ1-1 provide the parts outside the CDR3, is KAGVTQTPRYLIKTRGQQVTLSCSPISGHRSVSWYQQTPGQGLQFLFEYFSETQRNKGNFPGRFSGRQFSNSRSEMNVSTLELGDSALYLCASSGQMNTEAFFGQGTRLTVV.

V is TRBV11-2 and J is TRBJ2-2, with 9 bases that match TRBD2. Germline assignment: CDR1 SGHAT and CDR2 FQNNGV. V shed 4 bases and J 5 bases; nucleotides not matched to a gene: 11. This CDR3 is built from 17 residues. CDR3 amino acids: CASSSRGSGGGTGELFF. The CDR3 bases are TGTGCCAGCAGCTCCCGAGGTAGCGGGGGTGGAACCGGGGAGCTGTTTTTT.

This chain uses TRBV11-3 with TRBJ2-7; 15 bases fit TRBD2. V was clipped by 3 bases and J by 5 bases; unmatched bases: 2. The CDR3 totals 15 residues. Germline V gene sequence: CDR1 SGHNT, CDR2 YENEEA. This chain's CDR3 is CASSLGLAGGNEQYF. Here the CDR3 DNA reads TGTGCCAGCAGCTTGGGACTAGCGGGAGGCAACGAGCAGTACTTC.